The following is a T cell receptor (beta chain) sequence with its context. The sample comes from a study of blood T cell repertoires in COVID-19. In the study overall: The United States, Italy and Spain provided the acute and convalescent COVID-19 samples. Sample material is recorded as cDNA or gDNA derived from T cells, B-cell-depleted T cells, or PBMCs.

Methods used by the authors: Reference gene primer amplification yielded estimated nucleated cell counts. Assay used: immunoSEQ multiplex PCR; TCRdb lists only in-frame clones, some missing. The D gene and trimming were derived from the DNA, and the V and J assignments and clone size from that table. This table holds roughly 100,000 clones, approximately 80% found once. This CDR3 comprises 15 residues. Germline lookup yields CDR1 LNHDA and CDR2 SQIVND (reference sequence). V lost 5 bases to trimming and J lost 2 bases; unmatched junction nucleotides: 9. This chain joins TRBV19 and TRBJ2-7, with 7 nucleotides matching TRBD1. The sample consisted of peripheral blood. The sequence was obtained from a human donor in a cohort sampled during active COVID-19. CDR3 bases: TGTGCCAGTAGTGACCCCGGGACAGTAGCCTACGAGCAGTACTTC. It codes for CASSDPGTVAYEQYF. The whole variable domain, filled in from reference TRBV19 and TRBJ2-7, reads DGGITQSPKYLFRKEGQNVTLSCEQNLNHDAMYWYRQDPGQGLRLIYYSQIVNDFQKGDIAEGYSVSREKKESFPLTVTSAQKNPTAFYLCASSDPGTVAYEQYFGPGTRLTVT.